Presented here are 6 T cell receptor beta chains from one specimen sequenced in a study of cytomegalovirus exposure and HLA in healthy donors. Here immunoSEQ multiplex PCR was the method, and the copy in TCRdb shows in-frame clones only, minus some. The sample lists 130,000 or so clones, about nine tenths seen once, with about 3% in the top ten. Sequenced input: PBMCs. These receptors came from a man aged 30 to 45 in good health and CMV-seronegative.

The CDR3 region has the DNA TGCGCCAGCAGCCAAGATCTAAGCTCTGGAAACACCATATATTTT. It codes for CASSQDLSSGNTIYF. The rearrangement links TRBV4-3 to TRBJ1-3; D gene uncertain. This CDR3 spans 15 amino acids. Germline CDR1 reads LGHNA; CDR2 reads YSLEER. V was pared by 0 bases and J by 0 bases, with 6 bases between.

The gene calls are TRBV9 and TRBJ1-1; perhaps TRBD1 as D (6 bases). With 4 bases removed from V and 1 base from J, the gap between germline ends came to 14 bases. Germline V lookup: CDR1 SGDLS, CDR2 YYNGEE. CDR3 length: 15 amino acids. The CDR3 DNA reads TGTGCCAGCAGCCCCCCCGGGACACCGAACACTGAAGCTTTCTTT. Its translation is CASSPPGTPNTEAFF.

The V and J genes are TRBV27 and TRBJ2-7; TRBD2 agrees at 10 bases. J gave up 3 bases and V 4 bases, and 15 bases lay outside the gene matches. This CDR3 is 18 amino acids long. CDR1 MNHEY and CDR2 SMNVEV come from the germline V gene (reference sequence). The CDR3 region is CASSSPPHSGGPNYEQYF. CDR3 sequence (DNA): TGTGCCAGCAGTTCCCCTCCGCATAGCGGGGGGCCCAACTACGAGCAGTACTTC.

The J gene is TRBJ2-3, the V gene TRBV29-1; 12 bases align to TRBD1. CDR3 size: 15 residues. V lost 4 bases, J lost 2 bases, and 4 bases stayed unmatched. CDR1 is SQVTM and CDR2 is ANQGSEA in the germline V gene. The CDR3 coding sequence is TGCAGCGTTGGCCAGGGACAGGGGGCCACAGATACGCAGTATTTT. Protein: CSVGQGQGATDTQYF.

The chain's CDR3 is CAISEEYEQYF. The DNA for the CDR3 is TGTGCCATCAGCGAGGAGTACGAGCAGTACTTC. The chain couples TRBV10-3 to TRBJ2-7, with D hard to call. CDR1 and CDR2 (germline): ENHRY, SYGVKD. The germline V and J ends were trimmed by 6 bases and 4 bases, with 7 bases remaining between them. The CDR3 contains 11 residues.

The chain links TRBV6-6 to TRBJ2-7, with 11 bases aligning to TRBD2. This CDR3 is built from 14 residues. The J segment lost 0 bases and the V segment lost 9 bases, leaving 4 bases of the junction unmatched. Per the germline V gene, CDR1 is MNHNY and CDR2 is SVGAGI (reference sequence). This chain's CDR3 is CASGLAGGSYEQYF. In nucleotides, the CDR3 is TGTGCCAGTGGACTAGCGGGCGGCTCCTACGAGCAGTACTTC.